The entry that follows covers one T cell receptor (beta chain) sequence. Only in-frame clones appear in the TCRdb table, and some are missing; sequencing was by immunoSEQ multiplex PCR. The data show about 72,000 clones, with more than 80% seen just once and roughly 40% held by the top ten. The data belong to a study of blood T cell repertoires in COVID-19. As for the study in general: Sample material is recorded as cDNA or gDNA derived from T cells, B-cell-depleted T cells, or PBMCs.

CDR1 is MNHEY, CDR2 SMNVEV, per germline (reference sequence). The V and J ends lost 4 bases and 8 bases respectively, with 23 bases between them. The CDR3 sequence is 17 residues long. The clonotype comes from a woman over 75 with active or convalescent COVID-19. This chain connects TRBV27 to TRBJ1-4; D ambiguous. Sample: peripheral blood. Here the CDR3 DNA reads TGTGCCAGCAGTTCCGGGATCGACCCAAGGGTTCGCGAAAAACTGTTTTTT. This encodes CASSSGIDPRVREKLFF.